The entry below describes one T cell receptor beta chain. Its target is not known. This record belongs to a study of T cell responses to AZD1222 COVID-19 vaccine. Repertoires were generated with immunoSEQ multiplex PCR, while TCRdb's copy carries only in-frame clones and drops some. The sample consists of 150,000 to 200,000 clones, 90% to 95% of them appearing once. The ends lost 6 bases at V and 0 bases at J; junction bases unmatched: 6. The CDR3 loop spans 15 amino acids. Germline CDR1 MNHEY, CDR2 SMNVEV (reference sequence). Findings and caveats of the study: Repertoires in all cases were sampled only once the peak T cell response had passed. Spike-specific TCRs gained breadth and depth after people received two AZD1222 doses. Spike regions recognized by vaccine-associated CD4 TCRs spanned the protein, led by 160-218 and 743-854. White British donors predominated, females outnumbered males, and clonal diversity was possibly underestimated.

The chain couples TRBV27 to TRBJ1-2; 8 nucleotides line up with TRBD1. The sample was peripheral blood, taken on day 0 of AZD1222 vaccination. This clonotype was sampled from an adult in good health. CDR3 in DNA: TGTGCCAGCAGAGAACAGGGGGGTGCTAACTATGGCTACACCTTC. Translation: CASREQGGANYGYTF.